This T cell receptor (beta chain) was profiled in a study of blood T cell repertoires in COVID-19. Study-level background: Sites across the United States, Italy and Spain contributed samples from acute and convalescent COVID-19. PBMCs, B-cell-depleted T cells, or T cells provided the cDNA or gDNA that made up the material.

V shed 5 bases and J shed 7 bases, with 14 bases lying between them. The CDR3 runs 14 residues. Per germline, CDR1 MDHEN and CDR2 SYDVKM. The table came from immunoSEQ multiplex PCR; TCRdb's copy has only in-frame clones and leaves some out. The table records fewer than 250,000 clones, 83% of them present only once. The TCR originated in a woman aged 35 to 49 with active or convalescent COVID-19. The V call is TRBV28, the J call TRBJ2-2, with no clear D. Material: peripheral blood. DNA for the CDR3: TGTGCCAGCAGTCAACAATTGATTGGCGGGGAGCTGTTTTTT. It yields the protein CASSQQLIGGELFF.